Listed here is a single T cell receptor beta chain. What it recognizes is unknown. The CDR3 spans 13 residues. Germline-derived CDR1 and CDR2 are MGHRA and YSYEKL. V dropped 1 base and J dropped 3 bases, with 6 bases sitting between them. The data originate from a study of PD-1 blockade in classical Hodgkin lymphoma. Data came from immunoSEQ multiplex PCR; TCRdb stores just in-frame clones and leaves some out. This sample has thousands of clones, with roughly 80% found just once. Study outcomes and limitations: The CD4+ diversity rise by C4D1 was clearest in complete responders.

Time point specified: cycle 4 day 1 (C4D1), after 6 weeks of nivolumab. Every patient had relapsed following autologous stem cell transplantation, and cohorts differed in brentuximab vedotin exposure. CD8+ T cell isolation from thawed PBMCs was performed by magnetic negative selection. When best responses were assessed, they were complete response, partial response or progressive disease. The sample here was CD8+ T cells from blood, taken before the fourth cycle of nivolumab. The genes are TRBV4-1 and TRBJ1-1; possibly TRBD1 for D (5 bases). The TCR sequence derives from a human donor with classical Hodgkin lymphoma. Here the CDR3 reads CASSQARDTEAFF. The CDR3 nucleotides are TGCGCCAGCAGCCAAGCCAGGGACACTGAAGCTTTCTTT.